A single sample gave rise to the 23 T cell receptor beta chains below, sequenced in a study of Ad26.COV2.S vaccination and SARS-CoV-2 variants (dated by TCRdb to the early 2020s). The treatment or condition label corresponds to: around 19 received Ad26.COV2.S at low or high dose, single or two shots; several received placebo; per-sample allocation not given. For vaccine and placebo recipients, the sequenced repertoires came from samples collected on day 63 after the first injection. Receptor amplification or capture employed the immunoSEQ multiplex PCR assay. As stored in TCRdb, this immuneACCESS dataset retains in-frame rearrangements with V and J assigned. A fraction of the clones does not appear; measured against another copy, unresolved V genes explain less than half of the discrepancy, and the remainder lacks a known reason. This sample lists almost 400,000 clones; 75% to 90% were detected once. The top ten clonotypes cover 1.5% to 2% of the sample.

The sample here was peripheral blood, taken in a trial of Ad26.COV2.S vaccine versus placebo. Receptors were obtained from a person between 18 and 65 years old who received the Ad26.COV2.S COVID-19 vaccine or a placebo.

Details on this clone: Distinct nucleotide sequences in the sample also encode this CDR3. This rearrangement joins TRBV12-3 or TRBV12-4 to TRBJ1-1; D unresolved. V dropped 2 bases and J dropped 5 bases, with 9 bases sitting between them. CDR3 length equals 13 residues. The CDR3 DNA reads as TGTGCCAGCAGTTTAAGTGGGGTTACTGAAGCTTTCTTT. Translated: CASSLSGVTEAFF.

The chain is built from TRBV6-5 and TRBJ1-1, with D possibly matching TRBD1 (5 bases). With 6 bases removed from V and 10 bases from J, the gap between germline ends came to 15 bases. CDR1 MNHEY and CDR2 SVGAGI come from the germline V gene. CDR3 length: 12 residues. Written as DNA, the CDR3 is TGTGCCAGCAGCCGGGGCCAAGAAGTAGCTTTCTTT. This translates into CASSRGQEVAFF.

The chain recombines TRBV27 with TRBJ1-1, with D possibly matching TRBD1 (6 bases). Germline V gene data show CDR1 as MNHEY and CDR2 as SMNVEV (reference sequence). The CDR3 spans 15 residues. The V and J ends lost 8 bases and 0 bases respectively, with 16 bases between them. The CDR3 here is CASLPLDRLNTEAFF. The CDR3 coding sequence is TGTGCCAGCTTGCCTCTCGACAGGCTGAACACTGAAGCTTTCTTT.

This chain's CDR3 is CASSPARTEKLFF. The CDR3, as DNA: TGTGCCAGTAGTCCCGCGCGGACAGAAAAACTGTTTTTT. This chain connects TRBV19 to TRBJ1-4; a possible D gene is TRBD1 (5 bases). V was cut by 5 bases and J by 8 bases, with 12 bases left in between. Germline loops: CDR1 LNHDA, CDR2 SQIVND (reference sequence). The CDR3 totals 13 residues.

The chain uses TRBV2 and TRBJ2-4; D gene unclear. CDR1 SNHLY and CDR2 FYNNEI come from the germline V gene. V gave up 4 bases and J gave up 2 bases, with 6 bases separating them. The CDR3 loop spans 13 amino acids. CDR3 DNA: TGTGCCAGCAGTGGGTCCACCAAAAACATTCAGTACTTC. Residues: CASSGSTKNIQYF.

The chain uses TRBV12-1 and TRBJ2-1; TRBD2, the table's D call, lacks a check against the DNA. TRBV12-1 counts as a pseudogene. The CDR3 is 14 amino acids. The DNA for the CDR3 is TGTGCCAGCAGCTTTTGCCTAGTCCACAATGAGCAGTTCTTC. Its protein is CASSFCLVHNEQFF.

This clone was observed a handful of times. The chain employs TRBV5-1 and TRBJ2-1, with D unclear. The V end was cut by 2 bases, the J end by 9 bases, with 15 bases between. From germline, CDR1 is SGHRS and CDR2 YFSETQ. CDR3 length equals 14 residues. DNA of the CDR3: TGCGCCAGCAGCTTACGGTACGGCGGATCTGAGCAGTTCTTC. This translates into CASSLRYGGSEQFF.

This clone was picked up one time. This chain joins TRBV19 and TRBJ1-4; D gene unclear. From germline, CDR1 is LNHDA and CDR2 SQIVND (reference sequence). Trimming took off 7 bases at V and 5 bases at J, with 8 bases between the two ends. The CDR3 contains 12 residues. The CDR3 here is CASISQNEKLFF. The CDR3 coding sequence is TGTGCCAGTATCTCACAGAATGAAAAACTGTTTTTT.

This clone has only a few counts. The CDR3 coding sequence is TGTGCCAGCAGCCCGTCGACAGGACGCGTTTTTGGGGAGCTGTTTTTT. This translates into CASSPSTGRVFGELFF. The chain recombines TRBV9 with TRBJ2-2, with D perhaps matching TRBD1 (6 bases). Germline CDR1 is SGDLS and CDR2 is YYNGEE. The CDR3 consists of 16 residues. Trimming stripped 4 bases from V and 8 bases from J, with 21 bases between.

Here the CDR3 reads CASSPALARTQETQYF. The CDR3 DNA reads as TGTGCCAGCAGCCCCGCGCTAGCACGGACCCAAGAGACCCAGTACTTC. This chain uses TRBV7-8 with TRBJ2-5, with D possibly TRBD2 on 5 matching bases. The CDR3 spans 16 residues. Germline V CDR1 and CDR2: SGHVS, FQNEAQ. Trimming left V 5 bases short and J 1 base short, with 17 bases between.

Regarding this clone: Sequence at one end of the junction differs from germline and may be a read error. Other DNA sequences in the same sample also yield this CDR3. This rearrangement joins TRBV2 to TRBJ2-7; D unclear. Germline lookup yields CDR1 SNHLY and CDR2 FYNNEI. The CDR3 is 14 residues long. The CDR3 reads CASSERGLGYEQYF. For the CDR3, the DNA is TGTGCCAGCAGTGAACGAGGTCTGGGCTACGAGCAGTACTTT.

The rearrangement uses TRBV24-1 and TRBJ1-2; D is undetermined. Germline CDR1 reads KGHDR; CDR2 reads SFDVKD. The CDR3 contains 11 residues. Trimming left V 5 bases short and J 4 bases short, with 4 bases between. CDR3 bases: TGTGCCACCAGTGGCAGCTATGGCTACACCTTC. Protein: CATSGSYGYTF.

V usage is TRBV5-1 and J usage is TRBJ2-6; D may be TRBD2 (7 bases). Germline CDR1 and CDR2: SGHRS and YFSETQ. Trimming pared 4 bases from V and 4 bases from J, leaving 21 bases between. CDR3 length equals 18 residues. In nucleotides, the CDR3 is TGCGCCAGCAGCCTTTCCCTGGGGGGGACATCAGGGGCCAACGTCCTGACTTTC. Its protein product is CASSLSLGGTSGANVLTF.

V usage is TRBV7-2 and J usage is TRBJ2-1; 8 bases fit TRBD2. The CDR3 consists of 14 residues. With V trimmed by 0 bases and J by 6 bases, 1 base remained unmatched. CDR1 is SGHTA and CDR2 is FQGNSA in the germline V gene. Written as DNA, the CDR3 is TGTGCCAGCAGCTTAGCGGGGACTAGCAATGAGCAGTTCTTC. Protein sequence: CASSLAGTSNEQFF. Full variable domain (remainder filled in from reference TRBV7-2 and TRBJ2-1): GAGVSQSPSNKVTEKGKDVELRCDPISGHTALYWYRQSLGQGLEFLIYFQGNSAPDKSGLPSDRFSAERTGGSVSTLTIQRTQQEDSAVYLCASSLAGTSNEQFFGPGTRLTVL.

This chain joins TRBV28 and TRBJ2-1; 9 nucleotides align to TRBD1. The germline V gene has CDR1 MDHEN and CDR2 SYDVKM. This CDR3 is 15 amino acids long. V was clipped by 7 bases and J by 5 bases; unmatched bases: 9. Written as DNA, the CDR3 is TGTGCCAGCAAACTATCCGGGACAGGGAACAATGAGCAGTTCTTC. Translation: CASKLSGTGNNEQFF.

The V call is TRBV5-5, the J call TRBJ2-2, with 11 bases aligning to TRBD1. Trimming took 0 bases from V and 3 from J; bases not matched to a gene: 4. Germline CDR1 is SGHKS and CDR2 is YYEKEE (reference sequence). The CDR3 runs to 17 residues. The CDR3 DNA reads as TGTGCCAGCAGCTTGGCCCCGGGACAGGGGGACACCGGGGAGCTGTTTTTT. The encoded protein is CASSLAPGQGDTGELFF. Drawing the rest from reference TRBV5-5 and TRBJ2-2, the complete variable domain is DAGVTQSPTHLIKTRGQQVTLRCSPISGHKSVSWYQQVLGQGPQFIFQYYEKEERGRGNFPDRFSARQFPNYSSELNVNALLLGDSALYLCASSLAPGQGDTGELFFGEGSRLTVL.

The J gene is TRBJ2-7, the V gene TRBV11-2; 8 positions match TRBD1. CDR3 length: 15 amino acids. Germline V CDR1 and CDR2: SGHAT, FQNNGV. Losses at the gene ends were 5 bases for V and 5 bases for J; bases not matched to a gene: 11. Written as DNA, the CDR3 is TGTGCCAGCAGCGCCTCAGGGGGCGCGATAAACGAGCAGTACTTC. This sequence encodes CASSASGGAINEQYF.

The chain recombines TRBV6-6 with TRBJ1-5; D is possibly TRBD1 (6 bases). CDR3 length: 14 amino acids. Trimming removed 5 bases at V and 6 bases at J, with 14 bases between. Per the germline V gene, CDR1 is MNHNY and CDR2 is SVGAGI (reference sequence). This CDR3 reads CASSTQGQGQPQHF. The CDR3 bases are TGTGCCAGCAGTACACAGGGTCAGGGTCAGCCCCAGCATTTT.

The gene calls are TRBV12-5 and TRBJ2-7; 9 bases map to TRBD1. This CDR3 has 17 residues. Germline CDR1 LGHNT, CDR2 FRNRAP. The V segment lost 2 bases and the J segment 5 bases; nucleotides outside the gene matches: 13. The CDR3 region is CASGLTLRDRVNHEQYF. DNA of the CDR3: TGTGCTAGTGGTTTGACACTCCGGGACAGGGTGAACCACGAGCAGTACTTC.

The CDR3 is CASSLEDTQYF. The DNA of the CDR3 is TGTGCCAGCAGTTTAGAAGATACGCAGTATTTT. This sequence joins TRBV28 and TRBJ2-3; D not certain. CDR1 is MDHEN, CDR2 SYDVKM, per germline. The CDR3 is made up of 11 amino acids. Trimming cost V 2 bases and J 5 bases, with 2 bases left between them.

V gene TRBV10-3 combines with J gene TRBJ2-5; 7 positions agree with TRBD1. Trimming at V came to 6 bases and at J to 5 bases, leaving 6 bases not matched to a gene. Germline V gene sequence: CDR1 ENHRY, CDR2 SYGVKD. The length of the CDR3 is 13 residues. The CDR3 spells CAIRKQGSETQYF. The CDR3 region has the DNA TGTGCCATCAGGAAACAGGGGTCGGAGACCCAGTACTTC.

The chain recombines TRBV6-5 with TRBJ1-1; 7 nucleotides align to TRBD1. The CDR3 has 15 amino acids. The germline CDR1 and CDR2 sequences are MNHEY and SVGAGI. J was trimmed by 0 bases and V by 7 bases; bases with no gene match: 8. CDR3 in DNA: TGTGCCAGCAAACAGGGGTCCCCAATGAACACTGAAGCTTTCTTT. Translation: CASKQGSPMNTEAFF.

This rearrangement joins TRBV5-1 to TRBJ2-3; D perhaps matches TRBD2 (6 bases). The V end lost 4 bases, the J end lost 0 bases, and 15 bases lay between the germline ends. The CDR3 runs 16 residues. CDR1 is SGHRS, CDR2 YFSETQ, per germline. The chain's CDR3 is CASSPGRIPSTDTQYF. As DNA, the CDR3 is TGCGCCAGCAGCCCGGGGAGGATCCCTAGCACAGATACGCAGTATTTT.